The rows below give T cell receptor beta chains drawn from one sample of a study of T cells in Graves' hyperthyroidism and ophthalmopathy. Using its own MiXCR run on the multiplex PCR reads, TCRdb lists one record per CDR3 protein. Here the sample spans a few hundred thousand distinct CDR3 sequences, about 17% being singletons. Sequenced input: blood. The source is a man between 35 and 55 years old with Graves' hyperthyroidism. Each CDR3 is given with its conserved first and last residue. The order of the fields is D gene, clone size, J gene, V gene, CDR3 DNA, CDR3 protein. A D gene is named only where the DNA matches it firmly. The listing skips clone size in some rows; elsewhere it reads once, few, many or a size class.

>TRBD1|few|TRBJ1-6|TRBV9
TGTGCCAGCAGCGAAGGGACAGGGGGCGATAGTTCACCCCTCCACTTT
CASSEGTGGDSSPLHF
>NA|many|TRBJ2-1|TRBV6-2/TRBV6-3
TGTGCCAGCAGTAATGTAAATGAGCAGTTCTTC
CASSNVNEQFF
>NA|NA|TRBJ2-3|TRBV7-2
TGTGCCAGCAGCTTAGGGGTGACATTTACAGATACGCAGTATTTT
CASSLGVTFTDTQYF
>TRBD1|NA|TRBJ2-7|TRBV20-1
TGCAGTGCTAGAGATACAGGGGGTCGGAACGAGCAGTACTTC
CSARDTGGRNEQYF
>NA|many|TRBJ1-3|TRBV30
TGTGCCTGGAGTTTTGCGGCAGGGGGAAACACCATATATTTT
CAWSFAAGGNTIYF
>TRBD2|NA|TRBJ2-3|TRBV7-2
TGTGCCAGCAGCTTACAAGCGGCCCTCGGGGGGGATACGCAGTATTTT
CASSLQAALGGDTQYF
>NA|many|TRBJ1-1|TRBV4-3
TGCGCCAGCAGCCAAGATAAGGGGTTAGAGAACACTGAAGCTTTCTTT
CASSQDKGLENTEAFF
>TRBD1|many|TRBJ1-3|TRBV28
TGTGCCAGCACCCCAGGGGGGGGAAGTGCGAACACCATATATTTT
CASTPGGGSANTIYF
>NA|many|TRBJ2-3|TRBV7-2
TGTGCCAGCAGCTTAGCGGGGGGACGCACAGATACGCAGTATTTT
CASSLAGGRTDTQYF
>NA|few|TRBJ1-2|TRBV4-3
TGCGCCAGCAGCCAACTCGACAGTTCCAACCCGGGCTACACCTTC
CASSQLDSSNPGYTF
>TRBD1|NA|TRBJ2-2|TRBV6-1
TGTGCCAGCACTCCAGGACAGGTGACCGGGGAGCTGTTTTTT
CASTPGQVTGELFF
>NA|many|TRBJ2-1|TRBV11-3
TGTGCCAGCAGCTTGGGGACGGCAAACAATGAGCAGTTCTTC
CASSLGTANNEQFF
>TRBD1|many|TRBJ1-5|TRBV29-1
TGCAGCGTCGCGCTTGGGACAGGGGGAAATCAGCCCCAGCATTTT
CSVALGTGGNQPQHF